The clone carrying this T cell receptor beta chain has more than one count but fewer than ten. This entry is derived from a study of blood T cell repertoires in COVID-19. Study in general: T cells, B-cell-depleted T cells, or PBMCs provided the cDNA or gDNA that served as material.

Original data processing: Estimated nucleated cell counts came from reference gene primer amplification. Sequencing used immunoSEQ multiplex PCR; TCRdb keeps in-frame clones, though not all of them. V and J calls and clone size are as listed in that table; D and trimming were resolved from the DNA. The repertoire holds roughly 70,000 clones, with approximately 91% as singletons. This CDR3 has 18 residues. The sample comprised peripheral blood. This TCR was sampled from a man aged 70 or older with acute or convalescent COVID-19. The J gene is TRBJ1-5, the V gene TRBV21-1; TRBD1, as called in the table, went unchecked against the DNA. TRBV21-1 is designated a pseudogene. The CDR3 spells CASSKEGQGEYGNQPQHF. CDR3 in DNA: TGTGCCAGCAGCAAAGAGGGACAGGGGGAGTATGGCAATCAGCCCCAGCATTTT.